Listed below are T cell receptor beta chains from one sample, sequenced in a study of T cells in Graves' hyperthyroidism and ophthalmopathy. Each CDR3 protein is one row after TCRdb ran MiXCR on the multiplex PCR reads. This sample has some 440,000 distinct CDR3 sequences, with approximately 14% found just once. Sequencing was carried out using blood. The origin of the receptors is a woman aged 18-29 years with Graves' hyperthyroidism. Both conserved end residues are part of each CDR3. Each record gives: clone size, D gene, V gene, J gene, CDR3 protein, CDR3 DNA. D genes are given only for firm matches. Some rows mark clone size as missing; the rest say once, few, many or name a class of expanded clone.

abundance: NA; d_gene: NA; v_gene: TRBV18; j_gene: TRBJ2-1; CDR3aa: CASSPLRDGLDVQFF; CDR3nt: TGTGCCAGCTCACCCCTCCGGGACGGCCTGGACGTGCAGTTCTTC
abundance: few; d_gene: TRBD1; v_gene: TRBV20-1; j_gene: TRBJ2-7; CDR3aa: CSARDRDRGLYEQYF; CDR3nt: TGCAGTGCTAGAGACCGGGACAGGGGGTTATACGAGCAGTACTTC
abundance: many; d_gene: TRBD1; v_gene: TRBV6-5; j_gene: TRBJ2-5; CDR3aa: CASSYSRGRGETQYF; CDR3nt: TGTGCCAGCAGTTACTCCAGGGGGCGGGGAGAGACCCAGTACTTC
abundance: many; d_gene: NA; v_gene: TRBV6-2/TRBV6-3; j_gene: TRBJ2-1; CDR3aa: CASSPLRLRPPNEQFF; CDR3nt: TGTGCCAGCAGCCCCTTAAGATTACGACCTCCCAATGAGCAGTTCTTC
abundance: NA; d_gene: NA; v_gene: TRBV18; j_gene: TRBJ2-1; CDR3aa: CASSPPLGINAQFF; CDR3nt: TGTGCCAGCTCACCACCGTTAGGGATCAATGCGCAGTTCTTC
abundance: NA; d_gene: TRBD2; v_gene: TRBV7-8; j_gene: TRBJ2-1; CDR3aa: CASSPWTSGGSVEQFF; CDR3nt: TGTGCCAGCAGCCCCTGGACTAGCGGGGGGTCGGTTGAGCAGTTCTTC
abundance: many; d_gene: NA; v_gene: TRBV27; j_gene: TRBJ2-7; CDR3aa: CASSLSAVPYEQYF; CDR3nt: TGTGCCAGCAGTTTATCCGCAGTTCCCTACGAGCAGTACTTC
abundance: few; d_gene: NA; v_gene: TRBV4-3; j_gene: TRBJ1-2; CDR3aa: CASSHYTPRANYGYTF; CDR3nt: TGCGCCAGCAGCCATTACACCCCCCGGGCCAACTATGGCTACACCTTC
abundance: many; d_gene: NA; v_gene: TRBV12-3/TRBV12-4; j_gene: TRBJ1-2; CDR3aa: CASSLTTQYGYTF; CDR3nt: TGTGCCAGCAGTTTGACGACACAATATGGCTACACCTTC
abundance: many; d_gene: NA; v_gene: TRBV15; j_gene: TRBJ2-1; CDR3aa: CATSRDRARVNEQFF; CDR3nt: TGTGCCACCAGCAGAGATCGGGCAAGAGTCAATGAGCAGTTCTTC
abundance: many; d_gene: TRBD2; v_gene: TRBV20-1; j_gene: TRBJ2-7; CDR3aa: CSAKKAGLPYEQYF; CDR3nt: TGCAGTGCTAAGAAAGCGGGGCTCCCCTACGAGCAGTACTTC
abundance: many; d_gene: TRBD1; v_gene: TRBV7-9; j_gene: TRBJ2-7; CDR3aa: CASSLSPGGSYEQYF; CDR3nt: TGTGCCAGCAGCCTCTCTCCAGGGGGCTCCTACGAGCAGTACTTC
abundance: NA; d_gene: NA; v_gene: TRBV28; j_gene: TRBJ1-6; CDR3aa: CASSLNYNSPLHF; CDR3nt: TGTGCCAGCAGTTTGAACTATAATTCACCCCTCCACTTT
abundance: few; d_gene: NA; v_gene: TRBV5-8; j_gene: TRBJ2-7; CDR3aa: CASSGLRLPYEQYF; CDR3nt: TGTGCCAGCTCCGGGTTGCGACTTCCCTACGAGCAGTACTTC
abundance: many; d_gene: NA; v_gene: TRBV14; j_gene: TRBJ2-3; CDR3aa: CASSRVTDTQYF; CDR3nt: TGTGCCAGCAGCCGCGTCACAGATACGCAGTATTTT
abundance: NA; d_gene: NA; v_gene: TRBV10-3; j_gene: TRBJ1-5; CDR3aa: CAISELTANQPQHF; CDR3nt: TGTGCCATCAGTGAGTTAACGGCAAATCAGCCCCAGCATTTT
abundance: few; d_gene: NA; v_gene: TRBV4-3; j_gene: TRBJ2-7; CDR3aa: CASSQDRISYEQYF; CDR3nt: TGCGCCAGCAGCCAAGATCGGATAAGCTACGAGCAGTACTTC
abundance: many; d_gene: NA; v_gene: TRBV20-1; j_gene: TRBJ2-6; CDR3aa: CSARGPSGANVLTF; CDR3nt: TGCAGTGCTAGAGGCCCCTCTGGGGCCAACGTCCTGACTTTC
abundance: many; d_gene: TRBD1; v_gene: TRBV5-1; j_gene: TRBJ2-5; CDR3aa: CASSFTGEETQYF; CDR3nt: TGCGCCAGCAGCTTTACAGGGGAAGAGACCCAGTACTTC
abundance: many; d_gene: TRBD2; v_gene: TRBV28; j_gene: TRBJ2-3; CDR3aa: CASSGLGLADTDTQYF; CDR3nt: TGTGCCAGCAGTGGACTGGGACTAGCGGACACAGATACGCAGTATTTT
abundance: NA; d_gene: NA; v_gene: TRBV20-1; j_gene: TRBJ1-2; CDR3aa: CSARDPPTERGYTF; CDR3nt: TGCAGTGCTAGAGATCCCCCGACAGAACGTGGCTACACCTTC
abundance: few; d_gene: NA; v_gene: TRBV20-1; j_gene: TRBJ2-3; CDR3aa: CSGGGTGNTDTQYF; CDR3nt: TGCAGTGGCGGGGGGACAGGGAACACAGATACGCAGTATTTT
abundance: many; d_gene: TRBD2; v_gene: TRBV18; j_gene: TRBJ2-1; CDR3aa: CASSPPGLADEQFF; CDR3nt: TGTGCCAGCTCACCACCGGGACTAGCGGATGAGCAGTTCTTC
abundance: many; d_gene: NA; v_gene: TRBV4-1; j_gene: TRBJ2-1; CDR3aa: CASSLLLVLEQFF; CDR3nt: TGCGCCAGCAGCCTACTGCTGGTTTTGGAGCAGTTCTTC
abundance: many; d_gene: NA; v_gene: TRBV4-1; j_gene: TRBJ1-5; CDR3aa: CASSQRTREYSNQPQHF; CDR3nt: TGCGCCAGCAGCCAACGGACGAGGGAATATAGCAATCAGCCCCAGCATTTT
abundance: few; d_gene: NA; v_gene: TRBV2; j_gene: TRBJ1-5; CDR3aa: CASSSADASPQHF; CDR3nt: TGTGCCAGCAGTTCGGCGGACGCATCGCCCCAGCATTTT
abundance: many; d_gene: NA; v_gene: TRBV7-3; j_gene: TRBJ2-2; CDR3aa: CASSWNGAGARTGELFF; CDR3nt: TGTGCCAGCAGCTGGAACGGCGCGGGGGCCCGCACCGGGGAGCTGTTTTTT
abundance: few; d_gene: TRBD1; v_gene: TRBV28; j_gene: TRBJ1-5; CDR3aa: CASRLGTGRNQPQHF; CDR3nt: TGTGCCAGCAGGCTAGGGACAGGGCGCAATCAGCCCCAGCATTTT
abundance: many; d_gene: NA; v_gene: TRBV9; j_gene: TRBJ2-3; CDR3aa: CASSVMGRDADTQYF; CDR3nt: TGTGCCAGCAGCGTAATGGGACGCGACGCAGATACGCAGTATTTT
abundance: many; d_gene: NA; v_gene: TRBV5-1; j_gene: TRBJ2-7; CDR3aa: CASSLRQPSYEQYF; CDR3nt: TGCGCCAGCAGCTTAAGACAGCCCTCCTACGAGCAGTACTTC
abundance: NA; d_gene: NA; v_gene: TRBV6-4; j_gene: TRBJ1-5; CDR3aa: CASSYWGQPQHF; CDR3nt: TGTGCCAGCAGTTACTGGGGTCAGCCCCAGCATTTT
abundance: NA; d_gene: NA; v_gene: TRBV5-6; j_gene: TRBJ2-7; CDR3aa: CASSFPGESYEQYF; CDR3nt: TGTGCCAGCAGTTTTCCAGGGGAATCTTACGAGCAGTACTTC